The 7 T cell receptor beta chains in this list originate from one sample, sequenced in a study of blood T cells in healthy people across ages. The authors ran a second PCR of 7 to 11 cycles using a sample-barcoded 5' primer and a J-beta primer mix. TCRdb used MiXCR to reprocess the 5' RACE reads, holding one entry per CDR3 protein. There are over 700,000 distinct CDR3 sequences in the sample; around 25% occur only once, and 8% to 10% lies in the top ten. These same records also appear under a second study, on T cells of mothers and their children.

The sample taken for sequencing was blood. The receptors were gathered from a boy under 18 in good health.

The table lists this clonotype with many counts. The chain combines TRBV29-1 with TRBJ2-7, with 7 bases that match TRBD1. There are 12 residues in the CDR3. Trimming removed 6 bases from V and 1 base from J; junction bases left unmatched: 3. Germline loops: CDR1 SQVTM, CDR2 ANQGSEA. This CDR3 reads CSVLTGSYEQYF. The CDR3 DNA reads as TGCAGCGTCCTGACAGGGTCCTACGAGCAGTACTTC.

J is TRBJ1-4 and V is TRBV12-3 or TRBV12-4; 8 positions match TRBD1. V shed 4 bases and J 5 bases; nucleotides not matched to a gene: 6. The CDR3 spans 15 residues. The CDR3 DNA reads TGTGCCAGCAGTTCCCTACAGGGGGTAAATGAAAAACTGTTTTTT. Its protein is CASSSLQGVNEKLFF.

This clonotype was observed a handful of times. The CDR3 DNA follows: TGTGCCAGCCACGGGGGCAGTACTGAAGCTTTCTTT. Residues: CASHGGSTEAFF. The chain recombines TRBV27 with TRBJ1-1; a weak D match, TRBD1 (6 bases). Per the germline V gene, CDR1 is MNHEY and CDR2 is SMNVEV (reference sequence). CDR3 length: 12 residues. V was trimmed by 8 bases and J by 5 bases, leaving 12 bases between them.

The CDR3 sequence is CASAATGELFF. DNA for the CDR3: TGTGCTAGTGCCGCGACCGGGGAGCTGTTTTTT. The rearrangement uses TRBV12-5 and TRBJ2-2; D gene ambiguous. Trimming pared 7 bases from V and 5 bases from J, leaving 5 bases between. Germline V gene lookup returns CDR1 LGHNT and CDR2 FRNRAP. The CDR3 runs to 11 residues. Complete variable domain (other parts from reference TRBV12-5 and TRBJ2-2): DARVTQTPRHKVTEMGQEVTMRCQPILGHNTVFWYRQTMMQGLELLAYFRNRAPLDDSGMPKDRFSAEMPDATLATLKIQPSEPRDSAVYFCASAATGELFFGEGSRLTVL.

This clonotype showed up just a few times. This chain uses TRBV13 with TRBJ1-3; D ambiguous. Between the trimmed V and J ends, which lost 5 bases and 1 base, there was a span of 9 bases. The CDR3 loop spans 14 amino acids. Germline V lookup: CDR1 PRHDT, CDR2 FYEKMQ (reference sequence). CDR3 sequence reads: CASSERESGNTIYF. The CDR3 DNA sequence: TGTGCCAGCAGCGAACGGGAATCTGGAAACACCATATATTTT. The whole variable domain, filled in from reference TRBV13 and TRBJ1-3, reads AAGVIQSPRHLIKEKRETATLKCYPIPRHDTVYWYQQGPGQDPQFLISFYEKMQSDKGSIPDRFSAQQFSDYHSELNMSSLELGDSALYFCASSERESGNTIYFGEGSWLTVV.

This chain uses TRBV28 with TRBJ2-7, with 8 bases aligning to TRBD2. V trimming: 4 bases; J trimming: 1 base; junction bases outside the gene matches: 9. The CDR3 length is 16 residues. CDR1 MDHEN and CDR2 SYDVKM come from the germline V gene. The CDR3 DNA follows: TGTGCCAGCAGTTGGACCTCACTAGCGGAATCCTACGAGCAGTACTTC. It encodes CASSWTSLAESYEQYF.

V usage is TRBV6-1 and J usage is TRBJ2-7; 12 nucleotides agree with TRBD2. This CDR3 spans 16 amino acids. The trim removed 10 bases at V and 4 bases at J, leaving 14 bases unmatched. CDR1 is MNHNS, CDR2 SASEGT, per germline. DNA for the CDR3: TGTGCCACGTCCAAGTCAGGACTAGCGGGATCTTACGAGCAGTACTTC. Translation: CATSKSGLAGSYEQYF.